These 7 T cell receptor beta chains originate from one sample sequenced in a study of monozygotic twins with inflammatory bowel disease. From the 5' RACE reads, TCRdb lists one entry per CDR3 protein and no DNA. This repertoire comprises fewer than 450,000 distinct CDR3 sequences; its ten largest clones make up just over 2.5%. Sequenced: blood. The receptor source for this set is a human donor with ulcerative colitis or Crohn's disease, or a healthy co-twin of an affected twin (not recorded which).

The chain carries TRBV7-3 and TRBJ2-1; absent DNA, TCRdb's TRBD1 call cannot be checked. The CDR3 consists of 15 residues. Germline-derived CDR1 and CDR2 are SGHTA and FQGTGA. The CDR3 reads CASSPVSGQGDEQFF.

V is TRBV20-1 and J is TRBJ1-5. The CDR3 runs to 14 residues. Looked up from germline, CDR1 is DFQATT and CDR2 is SNEGSKA (reference sequence). The CDR3 reads CSATRGVGKEPQHF.

CDR3 residues: CAISESISVGSKNIQYF. The chain recombines TRBV10-3 with TRBJ2-4. The length of the CDR3 is 17 residues. The germline V gene encodes CDR1 ENHRY and CDR2 SYGVKD.

The rearrangement joins TRBV12-3 or TRBV12-4 to TRBJ1-6. This CDR3 is built from 14 residues. The CDR3 here is CASSLGQMNSPLHF.

V is TRBV28 and J is TRBJ2-7; TCRdb indicates TRBD1, and absent DNA this call remains unverified. Germline values: CDR1 MDHEN, CDR2 SYDVKM. This CDR3 comprises 15 residues. CDR3 in amino acids: CATTGGDRGQYEQYF. Combining the CDR3 with reference TRBV28 and TRBJ2-7 gives the whole variable domain DVKVTQSSRYLVKRTGEKVFLECVQDMDHENMFWYRQDPGLGLRLIYFSYDVKMKEKGDIPEGYSVSREKKERFSLILESASTNQTSMYLCATTGGDRGQYEQYFGPGTRLTVT.

The chain links TRBV7-6 to TRBJ1-1. CDR3 size: 13 residues. CDR1 and CDR2 from the germline V gene are SGHVS and FNYEAQ. The CDR3 is CASSEHLNTEAFF.

This sequence joins TRBV20-1 and TRBJ2-1; TCRdb calls TRBD2, which cannot be checked without DNA. CDR1 DFQATT and CDR2 SNEGSKA come from the germline V gene (reference sequence). The CDR3 is 14 residues long. The CDR3 loop reads CSASWARKYNEQFF.